This T cell receptor beta chain appears in the sequencing data of a study of beta chain features in type 1 diabetes. The overall study: In age, gender and cell yields, patients were similar to healthy donors. The study, taken as a whole, reports: When Type 1 diabetes patients were examined, their TCRB CDR3s proved moderately but significantly shorter in all four CD4+ subsets. It was among patients, rather than healthy donors, that naive, central memory and Treg TCRB repertoires appeared more similar.

Expressed TCRB transcripts got sequenced, as all isolated RNA was reverse transcribed. Clones were sequenced by immunoSEQ multiplex PCR, and TCRdb holds only the in-frame ones, with some missing. The repertoire includes almost 350,000 clones, roughly 8.8% of them detected once, and 1% sits in the top ten. Each population that was sorted was more than 98% pure. Turning to this clone: Its antigen remains unknown.

The CDR3 consists of 14 residues. V gave up 5 bases and J gave up 5 bases, with 16 bases separating them. Germline assignment: CDR1 MNHEY and CDR2 SVGAGI. Sequencing input: central memory CD4+ T cells from blood. The J gene is TRBJ2-7, the V gene TRBV6-5; D is perhaps TRBD1 (5 bases). The source of this sequence is a man aged 25 to 40 with type 1 diabetes. CDR3 DNA: TGTGCCAGCAGTCCGACAGCCAGCTCTGACGAGCAGTACTTC. It encodes CASSPTASSDEQYF.